This T cell receptor (beta chain) was retrieved from a study of identical twins. Study-level points and caveats: These conclusions were based on statistical analysis (cross-sectional, not following the same donors). While abundant cord blood beta clonotypes carried fewer insertions, memory repertoires showed no such pattern. Invariant T cells like MAIT and iNKT could partly confound the zero-insertion analyses.

Germline V gene data show CDR1 as SEHNR and CDR2 as FQNEAQ (reference sequence). This CDR3 contains 16 residues. Trimming shortened V by 1 base and J by 0 bases, and 10 bases separated the two germline ends. Ten or more counts support this clonotype. Its antigen is not identified. cDNA molecules carried unique molecular identifiers, and template switching added a universal primer site. TCRdb analysed the 5' RACE reads with MiXCR anew, one entry per CDR3 protein. This table has fewer than 550,000 distinct CDR3 sequences, 13% to 15% appearing once. This same sample was also taken into another study, of yellow fever vaccine responses in identical twins.

This sequence originates from a woman under 30 in good health. The chain carries TRBV7-9 and TRBJ2-1, with D possibly TRBD2 on 7 matching bases. Sequenced input: CD4+ T cells sorted from blood. CDR3 residues: CASSLGAGASYNEQFF. DNA for the CDR3: TGTGCCAGCAGCTTAGGGGCGGGGGCCTCCTACAATGAGCAGTTCTTC.